This T cell receptor beta chain appears in the sequencing data of a study of PD-1 blockade in classical Hodgkin lymphoma. Only in-frame clones appear in the TCRdb table, and some are missing; sequencing was by immunoSEQ multiplex PCR. The table has around 99,000 clones, 75% to 85% seen once. All the patients suffered relapse after autologous stem cell transplantation, and brentuximab vedotin exposure differed. The CDR3 consists of 16 residues. The germline V gene encodes CDR1 LGHNA and CDR2 YSLEER. V was shortened by 5 bases and J by 2 bases, with 15 bases between the two germline ends. The sequencing used peripheral blood mononuclear cells (PBMCs), collected before the second cycle of nivolumab. J is TRBJ2-2 and V is TRBV4-3; D may be TRBD2 (7 bases). The receptor was derived from a human donor with classical Hodgkin lymphoma. CDR3 protein: CASSLGGQGNTGELFF. CDR3 in DNA: TGCGCCAGCAGCTTGGGGGGGCAGGGAAACACCGGGGAGCTGTTTTTT.